One sample yielded the 26 T cell receptor beta chains listed below, sequenced in a study of cytomegalovirus exposure and HLA in healthy donors. Profiled with immunoSEQ multiplex PCR; TCRdb holds only in-frame clones, not every one. The repertoire holds 60,000 or so clones, with around 94% as singletons. Sequencing was done on a sample of PBMCs. The receptors were sampled from a man between 18 and 35 years old in good health and CMV-seronegative.

The V and J genes are TRBV27 and TRBJ1-2, with 11 bases lining up with TRBD1. V lost 5 bases and J lost 4; bases outside the gene matches: 12. This CDR3 is 17 amino acids long. Germline assignment: CDR1 MNHEY and CDR2 SMNVEV (reference sequence). CDR3 amino acids: CASSPIIGTGGTYGYTF. CDR3 DNA sequence: TGTGCCAGCAGTCCAATAATCGGGACAGGGGGTACCTATGGCTACACCTTC.

This chain connects TRBV6-1 to TRBJ1-2, with D perhaps TRBD1 (5 bases). This CDR3 spans 12 amino acids. Germline V gene data show CDR1 as MNHNS and CDR2 as SASEGT. The V and J ends lost 3 bases and 14 bases respectively, with 16 bases between them. The CDR3 nucleotides read TGTGCCAGCAGTGACGACCCCGACAGCCGAACCTTC. This gives the protein CASSDDPDSRTF.

This clone was seen once. The CDR3 nucleotides are TGCGCCAGCAGCTTCGGACAGGCCGGGAGTGAGCAGTTCTTC. Translating gives CASSFGQAGSEQFF. V is TRBV5-1 and J is TRBJ2-1; a possible D gene is TRBD1 (7 bases). CDR1 and CDR2 from the germline V gene are SGHRS and YFSETQ. V was clipped by 2 bases and J by 9 bases, with 15 bases between them. This CDR3 contains 14 residues.

V gene TRBV27 combines with J gene TRBJ2-4; 7 positions match TRBD1. Germline-derived CDR1 and CDR2 are MNHEY and SMNVEV (reference sequence). Trimming at V came to 4 bases and at J to 0 bases, leaving 6 bases not matched to a gene. This CDR3 is 16 amino acids long. Here the CDR3 DNA reads TGTGCCAGCAGTTCTCGGGACAGCCTAGCCAAAAACATTCAGTACTTC. It specifies CASSSRDSLAKNIQYF.

The genes are TRBV10-3 and TRBJ2-1; the match to TRBD2 covers 9 bases. Germline V gene data show CDR1 as ENHRY and CDR2 as SYGVKD. The CDR3 runs to 16 residues. Trimming cost V 0 bases and J 0 bases; bases outside gene matches: 0. The CDR3 sequence: CAISESSGSSYNEQFF. The CDR3 region has the DNA TGTGCCATCAGTGAGTCTAGCGGGAGCTCCTACAATGAGCAGTTCTTC.

The genes are TRBV21-1 and TRBJ2-3; TRBD1, the D gene given by the table, was not confirmed from the DNA. TRBV21-1 is marked as a pseudogene. The CDR3 loop spans 16 amino acids. The CDR3 protein is CASSKPRRVNADTQYF. CDR3 nucleotides: TGTGCCAGCAGCAAACCCCGCAGGGTTAACGCAGATACGCAGTATTTT.

The V gene is TRBV6-4, the J gene TRBJ2-1, with a possible D match to TRBD2 (5 bases). V was cut by 6 bases and J by 7 bases, with 13 bases left in between. Germline V CDR1 and CDR2: MRHNA, SNTAGT. This CDR3 spans 13 amino acids. The CDR3: CASSLTNSNEQFF. The CDR3 DNA sequence: TGTGCCAGCAGCTTGACTAATTCGAATGAGCAGTTCTTC.

The chain links TRBV19 to TRBJ2-3; TRBD2 is a possible D gene (6 bases). Germline lookup yields CDR1 LNHDA and CDR2 SQIVND (reference sequence). With 3 bases removed from V and 8 bases from J, the gap between germline ends came to 18 bases. This CDR3 spans 15 amino acids. This chain's CDR3 is CASSIGGSSDGTQYF. The DNA for the CDR3 is TGTGCCAGTAGTATTGGAGGGTCGAGCGACGGTACGCAGTATTTT.

The chain has TRBV5-4 and TRBJ2-7; 13 positions agree with TRBD2. V trimming: 7 bases; J trimming: 6 bases; junction bases outside the gene matches: 10. Germline V lookup: CDR1 SGHNT, CDR2 YYREEE (reference sequence). CDR3 length: 15 residues. The chain's CDR3 is CASRGTSGEIGEQYF. The CDR3, as DNA: TGTGCCAGCCGCGGGACTAGCGGGGAGATCGGCGAGCAGTACTTC.

This clone showed up just once. J is TRBJ2-2 and V is TRBV5-4; 7 bases fit TRBD1. The J segment lost 3 bases and the V segment lost 4 bases, leaving 6 bases of the junction unmatched. In germline, CDR1 is SGHNT, CDR2 YYREEE (reference sequence). The CDR3 length is 15 residues. CDR3 bases: TGTGCCAGCAGCAAAGACAGGGAAGACACCGGGGAGCTGTTTTTT. Encoded protein: CASSKDREDTGELFF.

This sequence joins TRBV29-1 and TRBJ1-2; maybe TRBD1 (6 bases). Germline V gene lookup returns CDR1 SQVTM and CDR2 ANQGSEA. The CDR3 extends over 12 amino acids. Between the trimmed V and J ends, which lost 7 bases and 1 base, there was a span of 10 bases. This CDR3 is CSARGNNYGYTF. CDR3 sequence (DNA): TGCAGCGCAAGGGGGAATAACTATGGCTACACCTTC. The whole variable domain, remainder taken from reference TRBV29-1 and TRBJ1-2, is SAVISQKPSRDICQRGTSLTIQCQVDSQVTMMFWYRQQPGQSLTLIATANQGSEATYESGFVIDKFPISRPNLTFSTLTVSNMSPEDSSIYLCSARGNNYGYTFGSGTRLTVV.

The rearrangement links TRBV28 to TRBJ1-4; the match to TRBD1 covers 7 bases. The CDR3 is 15 amino acids. CDR1 and CDR2 (germline): MDHEN, SYDVKM. The V gene end was trimmed by 5 bases and the J gene end by 8 bases; junction bases not matched to a gene: 11. The CDR3 spells CASSTRQGWEEKLFF. For the CDR3, the DNA is TGTGCCAGCAGTACCCGACAGGGTTGGGAAGAAAAACTGTTTTTT.

This chain uses TRBV9 with TRBJ2-1; D possibly corresponds to TRBD1 (5 bases). Trimming stripped 4 bases from V and 10 bases from J, with 24 bases between. The CDR3 runs 16 residues. Germline CDR1 and CDR2: SGDLS and YYNGEE. Written as DNA, the CDR3 is TGTGCCAGCAGCAAAGGGGTGTGGGTCCCATGGGGCGAGCAGTTCTTC. It specifies CASSKGVWVPWGEQFF. The whole variable domain, filled in from reference TRBV9 and TRBJ2-1, reads DSGVTQTPKHLITATGQRVTLRCSPRSGDLSVYWYQQSLDQGLQFLIQYYNGEERAKGNILERFSAQQFPDLHSELNLSSLELGDSALYFCASSKGVWVPWGEQFFGPGTRLTVL.

The chain recombines TRBV7-2 with TRBJ1-1, with D tentatively TRBD1 (6 bases). Germline V gene sequence: CDR1 SGHTA, CDR2 FQGNSA. V gave up 5 bases and J gave up 6 bases, with 13 bases separating them. The length of the CDR3 is 13 residues. This CDR3 reads CASSVRGGPEAFF. In DNA, the CDR3 is TGTGCCAGCAGCGTCCGGGGGGGCCCTGAAGCTTTCTTT.

This clone was picked up a small number of times. The rearrangement uses TRBV5-6 and TRBJ2-3; 9 nucleotides agree with TRBD2. The V segment lost 4 bases and the J segment 4 bases; nucleotides outside the gene matches: 7. Germline V gene lookup returns CDR1 SGHDT and CDR2 YYEEEE. The CDR3 extends over 15 amino acids. The CDR3, as DNA: TGTGCCAGCAGCGGGGTAGCGGGAGAGGCAGATACGCAGTATTTT. This translates into CASSGVAGEADTQYF.

This clone was counted a single time. The chain carries TRBV7-2 and TRBJ1-5; TRBD1 agrees at 7 bases. CDR3 length: 15 residues. Per germline, CDR1 SGHTA and CDR2 FQGNSA. J gave up 6 bases and V 5 bases, and 10 bases lay outside the gene matches. The CDR3 DNA sequence: TGTGCCAGCAGCCGCATGCAGGGGGGCCCTCAGCCCCAGCATTTT. It encodes CASSRMQGGPQPQHF.

V usage is TRBV25-1 and J usage is TRBJ1-2; 9 bases fit TRBD1. The germline gives CDR1 MGHDK, CDR2 SYGVNS. CDR3 length: 14 amino acids. V lost 3 bases and J lost 8; bases outside the gene matches: 7. The CDR3 DNA reads as TGTGCCAGCAGTGACCGGGGACAGGGCAGGGGCTACACCTTC. Residues: CASSDRGQGRGYTF.

This chain connects TRBV7-3 to TRBJ1-5, with D possibly matching TRBD1 (6 bases). Trimming removed 1 base at V and 1 base at J, with 17 bases between. CDR1 is SGHTA and CDR2 is FQGTGA in the germline V gene. The CDR3 covers 18 residues. CDR3 sequence: CASSLNLVGGFSNQPQHF. The CDR3 DNA reads as TGTGCCAGCAGCTTAAATCTTGTAGGGGGATTCAGCAATCAGCCCCAGCATTTT.

The chain uses TRBV15 and TRBJ1-5, with TRBD1 identical over 7 bases. V lost 0 bases, J lost 7 bases, and 3 bases stayed unmatched. Germline V gives CDR1 LNHNV, CDR2 YYDKDF (reference sequence). The CDR3 consists of 14 residues. The CDR3 sequence is CATSRDSGGQPQHF. CDR3 nucleotides: TGTGCCACCAGCAGAGATTCAGGGGGACAGCCCCAGCATTTT.

This chain links TRBV5-4 with TRBJ2-7, with a weak D call TRBD2 (6 bases). V dropped 3 bases and J dropped 0 bases, with 16 bases sitting between them. Germline V gives CDR1 SGHNT, CDR2 YYREEE (reference sequence). This CDR3 has 16 amino acids. The CDR3 bases are TGTGCCAGCAGCTCCGTTAGCGGAAACTTCTCCTACGAGCAGTACTTC. Amino acid sequence: CASSSVSGNFSYEQYF.

This chain uses TRBV18 with TRBJ2-3, with TRBD2 matching 10 bases. The CDR3 covers 17 residues. Germline loops: CDR1 KGHSH, CDR2 LQKENI. V gave up 4 bases and J gave up 1 base; unmatched junction bases: 8. The chain's CDR3 is CASSRNTGTSGTDTQYF. As DNA, the CDR3 is TGTGCCAGCTCACGAAACACCGGGACTAGCGGCACAGATACGCAGTATTTT.

In its sample, this clone was seen once. The V gene is TRBV19, the J gene TRBJ2-7, with TRBD1 identical over 11 bases. This CDR3 has 14 residues. Germline trimming cut 7 bases from V and 3 bases from J; bases unmatched to any gene: 5. Germline CDR1 reads LNHDA; CDR2 reads SQIVND (reference sequence). CDR3 amino acids: CASTAGTGGYEQYF. CDR3 sequence (DNA): TGTGCCAGTACCGCCGGGACAGGGGGCTACGAGCAGTACTTC. Full variable domain (outside the CDR3, taken from reference TRBV19 and TRBJ2-7): DGGITQSPKYLFRKEGQNVTLSCEQNLNHDAMYWYRQDPGQGLRLIYYSQIVNDFQKGDIAEGYSVSREKKESFPLTVTSAQKNPTAFYLCASTAGTGGYEQYFGPGTRLTVT.

The CDR3 here is CASGNSGTGGLHEQYF. In DNA, the CDR3 is TGTGCCAGCGGGAACTCCGGGACAGGGGGGCTACACGAGCAGTACTTC. The chain recombines TRBV2 with TRBJ2-7, with 11 bases lining up with TRBD1. V lost 8 bases to trimming and J lost 5 bases; unmatched junction nucleotides: 14. The CDR3 totals 16 residues. The germline CDR1 and CDR2 sequences are SNHLY and FYNNEI.

J is TRBJ2-3 and V is TRBV29-1; TRBD2 matches at 7 bases. This CDR3 region has 10 residues. The V gene's germline CDR1 is SQVTM and CDR2 ANQGSEA. J gave up 6 bases and V 7 bases, and 1 base lay outside the gene matches. The CDR3 loop reads CSAGGDTQYF. In DNA form, the CDR3 reads TGCAGCGCCGGGGGGGATACGCAGTATTTT.

The chain carries TRBV15 and TRBJ2-2; the D gene is possibly TRBD1 (5 bases). The CDR3 loop spans 14 amino acids. CDR1 and CDR2 from the germline V gene are LNHNV and YYDKDF (reference sequence). V lost 6 bases and J lost 7, with 15 bases in between. For the CDR3, the DNA is TGTGCCACCAGTTTTGGGGCCCCGGGCGGGGAGCTGTTTTTT. Protein: CATSFGAPGGELFF.

This clone was observed a handful of times. The V call is TRBV18, the J call TRBJ1-2; D possibly corresponds to TRBD1 (6 bases). CDR3 length equals 12 residues. The germline V and J ends were trimmed by 6 bases and 4 bases, with 9 bases remaining between them. In germline, CDR1 is KGHSH, CDR2 LQKENI. In DNA, the CDR3 is TGTGCCAGCTCGACAGGTTTCTATGGCTACACCTTC. Translated, it gives CASSTGFYGYTF.